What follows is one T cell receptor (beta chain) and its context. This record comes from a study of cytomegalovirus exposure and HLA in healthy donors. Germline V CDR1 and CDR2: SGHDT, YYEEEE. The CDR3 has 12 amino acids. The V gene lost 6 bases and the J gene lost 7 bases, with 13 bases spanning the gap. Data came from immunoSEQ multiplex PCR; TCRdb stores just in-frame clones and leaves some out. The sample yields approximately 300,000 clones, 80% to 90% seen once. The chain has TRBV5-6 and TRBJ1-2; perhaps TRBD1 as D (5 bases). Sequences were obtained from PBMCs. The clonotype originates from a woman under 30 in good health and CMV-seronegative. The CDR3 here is CASNIAGLGYTF. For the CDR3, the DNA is TGTGCCAGCAACATAGCAGGGCTTGGCTACACCTTC.